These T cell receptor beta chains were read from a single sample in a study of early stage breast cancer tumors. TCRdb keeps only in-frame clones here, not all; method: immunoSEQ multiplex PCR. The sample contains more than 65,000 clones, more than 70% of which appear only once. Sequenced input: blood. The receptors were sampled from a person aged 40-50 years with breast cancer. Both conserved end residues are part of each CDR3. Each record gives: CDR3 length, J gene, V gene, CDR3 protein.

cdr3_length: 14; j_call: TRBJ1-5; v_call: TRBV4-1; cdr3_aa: CASSQGWRNQPQHF
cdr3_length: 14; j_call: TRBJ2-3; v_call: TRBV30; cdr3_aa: CAWGIGGSPDTQYF
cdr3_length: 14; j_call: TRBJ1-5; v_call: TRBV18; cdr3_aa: CASSPPASNQPQHF
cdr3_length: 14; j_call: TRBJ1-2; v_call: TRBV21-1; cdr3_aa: CASSSGTSNYGYTF
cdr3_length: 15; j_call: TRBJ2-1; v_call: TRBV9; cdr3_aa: CASSVDWGSYNEQFF
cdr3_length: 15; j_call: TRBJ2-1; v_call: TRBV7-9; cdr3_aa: CASSWGELELDEQFF
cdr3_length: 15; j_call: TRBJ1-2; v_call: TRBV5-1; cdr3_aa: CASSERTGGLSGYTF
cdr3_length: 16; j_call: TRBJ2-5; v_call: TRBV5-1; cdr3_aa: CASSSGTKGGPETQYF
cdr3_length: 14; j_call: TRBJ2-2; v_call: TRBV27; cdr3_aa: CASSLLQGGGELFF
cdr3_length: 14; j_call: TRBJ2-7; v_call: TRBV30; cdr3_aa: CAWSGGGQLYEQYF
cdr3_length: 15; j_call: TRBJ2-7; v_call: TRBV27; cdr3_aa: CASSFRGQYFYEQYF
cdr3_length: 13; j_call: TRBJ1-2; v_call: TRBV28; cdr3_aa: CASSFGGLWGYTF
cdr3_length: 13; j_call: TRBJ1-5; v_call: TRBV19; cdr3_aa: CASLQEGNQPQHF
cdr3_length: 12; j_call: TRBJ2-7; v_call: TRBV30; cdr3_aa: CAWTDRAYEQYF
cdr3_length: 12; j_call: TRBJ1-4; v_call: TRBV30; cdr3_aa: CAWSRGGEKLFF
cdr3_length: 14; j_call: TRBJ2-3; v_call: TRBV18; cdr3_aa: CASSPPPNTDTQYF
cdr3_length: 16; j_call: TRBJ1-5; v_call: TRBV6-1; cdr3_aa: CASSDTGNRGNQPQHF
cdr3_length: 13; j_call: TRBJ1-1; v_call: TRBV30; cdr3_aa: CAWTADSNTEAFF
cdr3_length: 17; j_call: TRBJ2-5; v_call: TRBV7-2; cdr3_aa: CASSLAGTSGGQETQYF
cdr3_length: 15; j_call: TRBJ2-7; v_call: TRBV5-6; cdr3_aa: CASSLDGPAGIEQYF
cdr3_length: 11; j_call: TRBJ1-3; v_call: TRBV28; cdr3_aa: CASSLFDTIYF
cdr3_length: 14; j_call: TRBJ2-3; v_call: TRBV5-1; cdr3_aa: CASSLVQGTDTQYF
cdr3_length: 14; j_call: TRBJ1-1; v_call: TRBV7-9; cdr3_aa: CASSGKGPNTEAFF
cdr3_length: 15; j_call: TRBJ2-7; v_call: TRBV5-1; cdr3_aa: CASSFEVARSYEQYF
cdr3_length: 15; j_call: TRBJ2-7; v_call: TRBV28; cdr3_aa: CASSLSVGNSYEQYF
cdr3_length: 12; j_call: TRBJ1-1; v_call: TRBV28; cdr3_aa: CASRAPNTEAFF
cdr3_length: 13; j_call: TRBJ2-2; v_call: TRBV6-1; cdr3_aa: CASTPWNTGELFF
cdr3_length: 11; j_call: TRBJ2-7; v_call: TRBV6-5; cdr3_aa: CASSYSDEQYF
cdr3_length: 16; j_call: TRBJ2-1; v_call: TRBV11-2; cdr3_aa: CASTPGGLAGVSEQFF
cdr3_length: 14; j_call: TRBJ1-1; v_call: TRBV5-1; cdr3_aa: CASSLGTSNTEAFF
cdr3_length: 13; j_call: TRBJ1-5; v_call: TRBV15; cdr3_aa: CATGGNSNQPQHF
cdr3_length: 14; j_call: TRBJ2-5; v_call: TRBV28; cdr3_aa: CARELPPGWETQYF
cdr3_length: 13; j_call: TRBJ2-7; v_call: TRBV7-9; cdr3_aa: CASSLEGPYEQYF
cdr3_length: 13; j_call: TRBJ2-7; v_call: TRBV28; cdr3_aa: CASSYRLPYEQYF
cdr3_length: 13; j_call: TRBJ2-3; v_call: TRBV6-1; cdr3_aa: CASSEAGANTQYF
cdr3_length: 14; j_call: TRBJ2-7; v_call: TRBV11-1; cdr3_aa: CASSVDTGLYEQYF
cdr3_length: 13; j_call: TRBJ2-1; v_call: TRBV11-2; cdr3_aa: CASSLDYGNEQFF
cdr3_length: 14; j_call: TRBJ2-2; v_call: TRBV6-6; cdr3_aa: CASRRTGRTGELFF
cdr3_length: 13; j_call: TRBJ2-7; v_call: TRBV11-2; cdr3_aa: CASSPRTSYEQYF
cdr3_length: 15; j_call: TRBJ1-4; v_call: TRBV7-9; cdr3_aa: CASRDTGGTGAKLFF
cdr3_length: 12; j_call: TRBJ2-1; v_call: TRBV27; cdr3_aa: CASSLVGTEQFF
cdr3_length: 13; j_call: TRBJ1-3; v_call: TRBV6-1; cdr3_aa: CASIRGAGNTIYF
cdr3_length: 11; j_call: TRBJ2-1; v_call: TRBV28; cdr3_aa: CASSPYNEQFF
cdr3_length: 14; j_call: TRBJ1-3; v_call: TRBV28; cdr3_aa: CASPGGSSGNTIYF
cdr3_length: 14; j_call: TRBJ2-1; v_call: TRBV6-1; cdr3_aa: CASSPGQGYNEQFF
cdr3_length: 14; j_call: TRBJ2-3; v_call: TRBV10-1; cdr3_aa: CASSEPPSTDTQYF
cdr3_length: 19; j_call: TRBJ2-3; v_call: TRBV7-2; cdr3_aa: CASSLVKSLAGGQTDTQYF
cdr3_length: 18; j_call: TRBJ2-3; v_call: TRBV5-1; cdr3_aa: CASSSGAKAGAGTDTQYF
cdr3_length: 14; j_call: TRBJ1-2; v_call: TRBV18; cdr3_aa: CASSPPTGRNGYTF
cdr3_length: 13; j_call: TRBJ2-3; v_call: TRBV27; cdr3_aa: CASTRQGTDTQYF
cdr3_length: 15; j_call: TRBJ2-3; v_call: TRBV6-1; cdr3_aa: CASSETSGSADTQYF
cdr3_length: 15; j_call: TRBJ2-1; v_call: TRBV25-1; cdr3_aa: CASSGSGLDRNEQFF
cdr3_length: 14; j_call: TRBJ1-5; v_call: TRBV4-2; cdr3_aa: CASSQGISNQPQHF
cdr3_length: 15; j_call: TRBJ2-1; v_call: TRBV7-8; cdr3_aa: CASSFSGVSYNEQFF
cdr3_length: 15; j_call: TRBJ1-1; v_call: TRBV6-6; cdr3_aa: CASRVRQGLYTEAFF